This entry describes one TCR beta chain. What it binds is unknown. The authors ran a second PCR of about 7 to 11 cycles using a sample-barcoded 5' primer and a J-beta primer mix. A single record per CDR3 protein comes from TCRdb applying MiXCR to the 5' RACE reads. The sample holds about 780,000 distinct CDR3 sequences, under 30% seen once. Losses at the gene ends were 1 base for V and 5 bases for J; bases not matched to a gene: 16. Germline values: CDR1 SQVTM, CDR2 ANQGSEA. The CDR3 is 18 amino acids. The sample is drawn from a study of blood T cells in healthy people across ages. General observations from the study: Estimated diversity that came from one million T cells was considered an underestimate.

The same data also went into a second study, on T cells of mothers and their children. This second study says: All RNA that had been extracted was used for cDNA synthesis at about 1.5 ug per 15 ul.

Sequencing input: blood. The rearrangement links TRBV29-1 to TRBJ1-2; 10 bases line up with TRBD1. This TCR derives from a boy younger than 18 in good health. The CDR3 here is CSVEVLGTGAHLWYGYTF. DNA for the CDR3: TGCAGCGTTGAAGTTCTCGGGACAGGGGCACATTTGTGGTATGGCTACACCTTC.